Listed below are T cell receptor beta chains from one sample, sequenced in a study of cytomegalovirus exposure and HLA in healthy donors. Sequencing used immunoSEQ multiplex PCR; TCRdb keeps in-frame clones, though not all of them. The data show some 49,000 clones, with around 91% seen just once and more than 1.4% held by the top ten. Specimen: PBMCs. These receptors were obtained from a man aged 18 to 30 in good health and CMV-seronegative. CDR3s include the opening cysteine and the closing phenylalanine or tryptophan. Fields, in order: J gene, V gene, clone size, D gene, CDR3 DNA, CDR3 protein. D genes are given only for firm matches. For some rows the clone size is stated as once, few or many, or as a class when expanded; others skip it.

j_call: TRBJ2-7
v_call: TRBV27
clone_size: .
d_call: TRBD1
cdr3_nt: TGTGCCAGCAGACTCACTCGGACAGGGGCCTACGAGCAGTACTTC
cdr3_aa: CASRLTRTGAYEQYF

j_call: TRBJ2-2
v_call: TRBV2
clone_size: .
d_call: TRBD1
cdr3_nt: TGTGCCAGCACCATTGGTGACAGGGGGGACACCGGGGAGCTGTTTTTT
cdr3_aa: CASTIGDRGDTGELFF

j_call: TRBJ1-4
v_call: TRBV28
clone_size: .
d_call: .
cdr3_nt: TGTGCCAGCAGGGAGGGACGGGTTAATGAAAAACTGTTTTTT
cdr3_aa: CASREGRVNEKLFF

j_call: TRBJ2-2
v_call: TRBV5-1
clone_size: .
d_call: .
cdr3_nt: TGCGCCAGCACCGAGGGGGGGACCGGGGAGCTGTTTTTT
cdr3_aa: CASTEGGTGELFF

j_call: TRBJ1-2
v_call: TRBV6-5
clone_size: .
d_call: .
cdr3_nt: TGTGCCAGTTGGAGTACAGGGACGTACTCTGGCTACACCTTC
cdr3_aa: CASWSTGTYSGYTF

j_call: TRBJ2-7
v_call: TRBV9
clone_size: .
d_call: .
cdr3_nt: TGTGCCAGCAGCGTAGCTACCTCATCCCACGAGCAGTACTTC
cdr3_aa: CASSVATSSHEQYF

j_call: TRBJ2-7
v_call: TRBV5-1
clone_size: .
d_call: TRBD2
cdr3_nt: TGCGCCAGCAGCTTGGCCTGGGGCCTAGCGGACTCCTACGAGCAGTACTTC
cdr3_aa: CASSLAWGLADSYEQYF

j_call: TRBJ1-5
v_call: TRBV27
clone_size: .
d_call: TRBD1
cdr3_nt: TGTGCCAGCAGCACGCTTACTAACAGGGGGTACAATCAGCCCCAGCATTTT
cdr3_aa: CASSTLTNRGYNQPQHF

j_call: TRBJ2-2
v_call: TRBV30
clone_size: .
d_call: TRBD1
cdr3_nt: TGTGCCTGGAGCCGGGGACAGGGGGCCACCGGGGAGCTGTTTTTT
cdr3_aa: CAWSRGQGATGELFF

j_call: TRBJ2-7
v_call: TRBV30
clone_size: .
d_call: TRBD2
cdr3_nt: TGTGCCTGGAGCATAGGACTAGCGGGATCCTACGAGCAGTACTTC
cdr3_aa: CAWSIGLAGSYEQYF

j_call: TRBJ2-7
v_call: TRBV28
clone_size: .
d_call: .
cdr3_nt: TGTGCCAGCCGAAAGGGGGGGCAGAGGGGCGAGCAGTACTTC
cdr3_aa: CASRKGGQRGEQYF

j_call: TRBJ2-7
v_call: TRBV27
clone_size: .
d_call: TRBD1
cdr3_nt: TGTGCCAGCAGCTACGGACAGGGGGCTTACGAGCAGTACTTC
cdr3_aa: CASSYGQGAYEQYF

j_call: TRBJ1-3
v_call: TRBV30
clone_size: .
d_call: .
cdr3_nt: TGTGCCTGGAGCCCGTTCTCTGGAAACACCATATATTTT
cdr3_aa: CAWSPFSGNTIYF

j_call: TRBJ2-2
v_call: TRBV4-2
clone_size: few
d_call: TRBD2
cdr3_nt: TGTGCCAGCAGCCAAACTAGCGGGAGCCCCGGGGAGCTGTTTTTT
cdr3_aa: CASSQTSGSPGELFF

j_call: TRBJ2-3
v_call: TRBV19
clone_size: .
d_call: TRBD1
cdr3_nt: TGTGCCAGTGAAACCGGGACAGGGGCATATACGCAGTATTTT
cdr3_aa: CASETGTGAYTQYF

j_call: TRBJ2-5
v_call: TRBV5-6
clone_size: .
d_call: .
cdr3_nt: TGTGCCAGCAGCTTACTCACTAGTCAAGAGACCCAGTACTTC
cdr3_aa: CASSLLTSQETQYF

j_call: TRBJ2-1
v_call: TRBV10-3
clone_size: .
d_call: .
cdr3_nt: TGTGCCATCACTACAGGGATTCCCTACAATGAGCAGTTCTTC
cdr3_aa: CAITTGIPYNEQFF

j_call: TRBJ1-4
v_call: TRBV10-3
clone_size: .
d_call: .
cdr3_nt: TGTGCCATCAGTGAGTCACGAGGGGGTCGTTTTGATGAAAAACTGTTTTTT
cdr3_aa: CAISESRGGRFDEKLFF

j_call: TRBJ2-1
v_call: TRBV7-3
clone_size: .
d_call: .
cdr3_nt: TGTGCCAGCAGCCCGGGGGTGAGCTCCTACAATGAGCAGTTCTTC
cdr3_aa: CASSPGVSSYNEQFF

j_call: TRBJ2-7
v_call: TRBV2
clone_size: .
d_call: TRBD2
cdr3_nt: TGTGCCAGCGGCGGGGAGATTGGCGGGAGATACGAGCAGTACTTC
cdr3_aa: CASGGEIGGRYEQYF

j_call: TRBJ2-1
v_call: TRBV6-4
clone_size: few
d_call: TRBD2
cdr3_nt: TGTGCCAGCATTCGTAGCGGGAGTGAGAATGAGCAGTTCTTC
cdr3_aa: CASIRSGSENEQFF

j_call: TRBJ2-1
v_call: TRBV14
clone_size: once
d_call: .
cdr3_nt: TGTGCGAGGGAGTGGGAATCGGCCAATGAGCAGTTCTTC
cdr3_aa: CAREWESANEQFF

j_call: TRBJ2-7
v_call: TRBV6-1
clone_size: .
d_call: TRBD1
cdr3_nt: TGTGCCAGCAGAGTACAGGGGGAGTCCTACGAGCAGTACTTC
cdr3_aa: CASRVQGESYEQYF

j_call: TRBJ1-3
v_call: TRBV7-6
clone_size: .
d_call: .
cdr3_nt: TGTGCCAGCAGCTTAGGATCTAACTCTGGAAACACCATATATTTT
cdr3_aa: CASSLGSNSGNTIYF

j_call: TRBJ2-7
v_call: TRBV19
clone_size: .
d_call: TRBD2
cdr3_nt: TGTGCCAGTAGTAGGGAGCTAGCGGCGAGCTCCTACGAGCAGTACTTC
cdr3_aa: CASSRELAASSYEQYF

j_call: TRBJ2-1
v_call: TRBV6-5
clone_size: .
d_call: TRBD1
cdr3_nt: TGTGCCAGCAGTCCAAACAGGGGTTCCCTTGAGCAGTTCTTC
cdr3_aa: CASSPNRGSLEQFF

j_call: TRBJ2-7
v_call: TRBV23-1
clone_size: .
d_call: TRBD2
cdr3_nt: TGCGCCAGCAGTCCTCCCGGGGGGTCGAACTACGAGCAGTACTTC
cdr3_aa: CASSPPGGSNYEQYF

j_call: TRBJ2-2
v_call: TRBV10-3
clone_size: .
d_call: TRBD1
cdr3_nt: TGTGCCATCAAGCAGGGGGCGGGAACCGGGGAGCTGTTTTTT
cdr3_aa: CAIKQGAGTGELFF

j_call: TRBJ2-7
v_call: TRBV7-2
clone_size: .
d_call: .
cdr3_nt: TGTGCCAGCAGCTCCGATGAGCCCGAGCAGTACTTC
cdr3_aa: CASSSDEPEQYF

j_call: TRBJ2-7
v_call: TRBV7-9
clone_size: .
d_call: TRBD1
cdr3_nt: TGTGCCAGCAGCAAGGGGGCCACTTACGAGCAGTACTTC
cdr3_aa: CASSKGATYEQYF

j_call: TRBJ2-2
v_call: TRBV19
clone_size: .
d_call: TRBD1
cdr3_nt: TGTGCCAGTAGAGGACAGGGGGACGGGGAGCTGTTTTTT
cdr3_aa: CASRGQGDGELFF